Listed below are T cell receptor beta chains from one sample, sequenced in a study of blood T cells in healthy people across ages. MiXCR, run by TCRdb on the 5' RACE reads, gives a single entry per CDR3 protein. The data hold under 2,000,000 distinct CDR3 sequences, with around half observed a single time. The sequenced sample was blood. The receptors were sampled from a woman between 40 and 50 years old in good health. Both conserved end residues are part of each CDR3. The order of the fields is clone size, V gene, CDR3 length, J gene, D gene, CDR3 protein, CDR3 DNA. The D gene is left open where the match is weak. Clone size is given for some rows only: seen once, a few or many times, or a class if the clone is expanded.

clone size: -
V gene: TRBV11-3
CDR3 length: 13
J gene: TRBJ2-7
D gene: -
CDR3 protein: CASQGGSYNEQYF
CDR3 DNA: TGTGCCTCACAGGGGGGGTCCTACAATGAGCAGTACTTC

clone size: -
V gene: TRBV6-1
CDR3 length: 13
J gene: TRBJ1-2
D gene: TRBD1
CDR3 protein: CASGRGQDYGYTF
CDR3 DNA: TGTGCCAGCGGCCGGGGACAGGACTATGGCTACACCTTC

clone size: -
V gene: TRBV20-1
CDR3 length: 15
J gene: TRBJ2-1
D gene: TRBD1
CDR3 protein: CSADRDRDTTNEQFF
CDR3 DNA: TGCAGTGCGGATCGCGACAGGGACACCACCAATGAGCAGTTCTTC

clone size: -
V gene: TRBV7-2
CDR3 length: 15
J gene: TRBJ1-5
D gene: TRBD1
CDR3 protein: CASSFYSGGPQPQHF
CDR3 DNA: TGTGCCAGCAGCTTTTACTCAGGGGGCCCTCAGCCCCAGCATTTT

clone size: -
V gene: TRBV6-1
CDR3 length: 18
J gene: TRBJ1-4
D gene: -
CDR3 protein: CASSALGAPRVTNEKLFF
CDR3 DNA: TGTGCCAGCAGTGCCCTGGGAGCACCGAGGGTGACTAATGAAAAACTGTTTTTT

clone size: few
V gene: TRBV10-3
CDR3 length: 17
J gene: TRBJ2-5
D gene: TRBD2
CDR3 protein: CAIRAGLAGGYQETQYF
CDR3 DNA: TGTGCCATCAGAGCGGGACTAGCGGGGGGTTACCAAGAGACCCAGTACTTC

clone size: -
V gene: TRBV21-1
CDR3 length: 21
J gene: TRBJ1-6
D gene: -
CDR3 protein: CASSKRVSCRLSPLYNSPLHF
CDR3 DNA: TGTGCCAGCAGCAAACGGGTATCGTGCAGACTTAGCCCCCTTTATAATTCACCCCTCCACTTT

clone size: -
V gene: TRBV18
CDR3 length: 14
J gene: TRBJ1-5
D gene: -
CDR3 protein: CASSDGQYNQPQHF
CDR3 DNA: TGTGCCAGCTCAGACGGACAGTACAATCAGCCCCAGCATTTT

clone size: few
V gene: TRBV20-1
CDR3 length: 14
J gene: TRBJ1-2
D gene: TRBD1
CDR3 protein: CSARDEGQGCGYTF
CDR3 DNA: TGCAGTGCTAGAGATGAGGGACAGGGTTGCGGCTACACCTTC

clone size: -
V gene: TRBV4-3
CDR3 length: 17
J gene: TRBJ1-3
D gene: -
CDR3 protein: CASSQGPGGPAGNTIYF
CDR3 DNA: TGCGCCAGCAGCCAAGGTCCAGGCGGCCCAGCAGGAAACACCATATATTTT

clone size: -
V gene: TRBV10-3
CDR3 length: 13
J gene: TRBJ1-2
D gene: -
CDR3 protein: CAISELPGFGYTF
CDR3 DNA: TGTGCCATCAGTGAATTACCAGGGTTTGGCTACACCTTC

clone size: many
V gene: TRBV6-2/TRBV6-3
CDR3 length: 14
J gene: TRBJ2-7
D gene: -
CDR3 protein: CASSYRAGGGEQYF
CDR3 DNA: TGTGCCAGCAGTTACCGCGCAGGGGGAGGCGAGCAGTACTTC

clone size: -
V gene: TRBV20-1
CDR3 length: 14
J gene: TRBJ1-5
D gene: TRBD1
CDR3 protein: CSATGGNSNQPQHF
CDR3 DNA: TGCAGTGCTACAGGGGGCAATAGCAATCAGCCCCAGCATTTT

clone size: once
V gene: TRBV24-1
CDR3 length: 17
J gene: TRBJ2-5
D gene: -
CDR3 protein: CATSDPRRGSNLETQYF
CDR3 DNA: TGTGCCACCAGTGATCCTCGTCGGGGGTCAAATCTAGAGACCCAGTACTTC

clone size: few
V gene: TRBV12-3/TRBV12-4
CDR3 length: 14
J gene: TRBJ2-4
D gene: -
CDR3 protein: CASSFAGSLDIQYF
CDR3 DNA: TGTGCCAGCAGTTTTGCAGGTTCATTGGACATTCAGTACTTC

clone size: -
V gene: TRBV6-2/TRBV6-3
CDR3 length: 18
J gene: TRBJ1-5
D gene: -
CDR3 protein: CASSYSRSGGTVNQPQHF
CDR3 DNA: TGTGCCAGCAGTTACTCACGTTCAGGCGGGACGGTCAATCAGCCCCAGCATTTT

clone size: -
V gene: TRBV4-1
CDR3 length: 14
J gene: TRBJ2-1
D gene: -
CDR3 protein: CASSQAGAHNEQFF
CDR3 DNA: TGCGCCAGCAGCCAAGCAGGGGCCCACAATGAGCAGTTCTTC

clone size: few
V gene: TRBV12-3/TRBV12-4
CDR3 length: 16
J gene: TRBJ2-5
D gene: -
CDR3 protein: CASSLARGNYQETQYF
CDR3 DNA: TGTGCCAGCAGTTTAGCGCGGGGAAATTACCAAGAGACCCAGTACTTC

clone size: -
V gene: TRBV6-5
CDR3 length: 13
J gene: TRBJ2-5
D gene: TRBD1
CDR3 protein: CASSDPTGEEQYF
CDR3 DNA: TGTGCCAGCAGTGACCCGACAGGGGAAGAGCAGTACTTC

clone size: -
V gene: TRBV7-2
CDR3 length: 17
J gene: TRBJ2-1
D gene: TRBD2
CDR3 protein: CASSGGLAGGKWMEQFF
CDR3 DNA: TGTGCCAGCAGCGGCGGACTAGCGGGGGGGAAATGGATGGAGCAGTTCTTC

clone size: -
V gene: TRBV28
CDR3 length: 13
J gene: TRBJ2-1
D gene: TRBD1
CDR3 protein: CASTATGGDEQFF
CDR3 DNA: TGTGCCAGCACCGCAACAGGGGGCGATGAGCAGTTCTTC

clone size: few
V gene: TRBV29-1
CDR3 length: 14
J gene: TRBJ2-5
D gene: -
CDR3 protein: CSVESRERGETQYF
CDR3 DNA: TGCAGCGTTGAATCCCGGGAAAGGGGAGAGACCCAGTACTTC

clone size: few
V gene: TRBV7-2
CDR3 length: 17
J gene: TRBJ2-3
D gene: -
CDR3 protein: CASSLGSSLTSTDTQYF
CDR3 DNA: TGTGCCAGCAGCTTAGGCAGCAGTTTGACTAGCACAGATACGCAGTATTTT

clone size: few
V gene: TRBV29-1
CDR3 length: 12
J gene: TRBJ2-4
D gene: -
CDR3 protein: CSVVDRLDIQYF
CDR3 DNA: TGCAGCGTTGTCGACAGATTGGACATTCAGTACTTC

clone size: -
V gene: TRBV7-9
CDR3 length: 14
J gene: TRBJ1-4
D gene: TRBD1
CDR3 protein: CASSSNPGQGGLFF
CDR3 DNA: TGTGCCAGCAGCTCTAATCCGGGACAGGGTGGACTGTTTTTT

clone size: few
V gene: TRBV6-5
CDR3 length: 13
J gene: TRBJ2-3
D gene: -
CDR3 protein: CASSYGKRDTQYF
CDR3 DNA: TGTGCCAGCAGTTACGGGAAGAGGGATACGCAGTATTTT

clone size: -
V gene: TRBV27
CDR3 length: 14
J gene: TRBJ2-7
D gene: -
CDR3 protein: CASSSLGRRYEQYF
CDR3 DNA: TGTGCCAGCAGTTCCCTGGGACGGCGCTACGAGCAGTACTTC

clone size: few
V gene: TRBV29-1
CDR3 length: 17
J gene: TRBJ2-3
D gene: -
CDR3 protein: CSVEDQEGTGRPDTQYF
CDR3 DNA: TGCAGCGTTGAAGATCAGGAGGGAACAGGGCGCCCAGATACGCAGTATTTT

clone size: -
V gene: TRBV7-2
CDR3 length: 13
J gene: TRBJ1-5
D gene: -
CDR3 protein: CASSFNAFQPQHF
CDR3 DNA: TGTGCCAGCAGCTTCAACGCCTTTCAGCCCCAGCATTTT

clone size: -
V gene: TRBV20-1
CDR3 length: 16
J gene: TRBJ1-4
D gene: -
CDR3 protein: CSARDLSSATNEKLFF
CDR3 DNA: TGCAGTGCTAGAGATCTTTCGTCTGCAACTAATGAAAAACTGTTTTTT

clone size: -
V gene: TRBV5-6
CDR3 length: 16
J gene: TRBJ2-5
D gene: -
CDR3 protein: CASTPSEQEFQETQYF
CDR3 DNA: TGTGCCAGCACGCCGTCCGAGCAGGAATTCCAAGAGACCCAGTACTTC

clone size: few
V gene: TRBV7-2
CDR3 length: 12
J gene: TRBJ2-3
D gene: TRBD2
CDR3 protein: CASSSDSGAAYF
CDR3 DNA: TGTGCCAGCAGCTCCGATAGCGGGGCGGCGTATTTT

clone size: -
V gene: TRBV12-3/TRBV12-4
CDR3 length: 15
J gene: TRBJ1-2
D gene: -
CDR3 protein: CASSFPGRGNYGYTF
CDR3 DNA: TGTGCCAGCAGTTTCCCCGGCCGCGGGAACTATGGCTACACCTTC

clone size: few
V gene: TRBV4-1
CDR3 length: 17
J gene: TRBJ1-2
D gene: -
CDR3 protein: CASSQRPTRGGNYGYTF
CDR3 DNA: TGCGCCAGCAGCCAACGCCCGACCAGGGGAGGAAACTATGGCTACACCTTC

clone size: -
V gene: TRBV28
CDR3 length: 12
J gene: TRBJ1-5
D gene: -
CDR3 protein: CASRVHGQPQHF
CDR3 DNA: TGTGCCAGCAGGGTACACGGACAGCCCCAGCATTTT

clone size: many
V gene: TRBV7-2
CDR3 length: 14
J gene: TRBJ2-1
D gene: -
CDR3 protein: CASSPPGGNNEQFF
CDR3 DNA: TGTGCCAGCAGCCCCCCAGGTGGAAACAATGAGCAGTTCTTC

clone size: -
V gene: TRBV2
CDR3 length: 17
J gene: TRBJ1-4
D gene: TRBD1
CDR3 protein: CASSGDREAPPNEKLFF
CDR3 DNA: TGTGCCAGCAGTGGGGACAGGGAGGCCCCTCCTAATGAAAAACTGTTTTTT

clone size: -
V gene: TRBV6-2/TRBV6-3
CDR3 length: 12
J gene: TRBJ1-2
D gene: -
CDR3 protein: CASSFDRQGYTF
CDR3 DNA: TGTGCCAGCAGTTTCGACAGGCAGGGCTACACCTTC

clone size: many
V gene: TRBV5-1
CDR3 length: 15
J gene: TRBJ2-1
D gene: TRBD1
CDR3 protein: CASSLEGRGRGEQFF
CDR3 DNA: TGCGCCAGCAGCTTGGAGGGCAGGGGGCGAGGTGAGCAGTTCTTC

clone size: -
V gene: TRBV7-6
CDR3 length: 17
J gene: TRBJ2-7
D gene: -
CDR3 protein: CASSLELDGASSYEQYF
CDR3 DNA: TGTGCCAGCAGCTTAGAATTAGACGGGGCGAGCTCCTACGAGCAGTACTTC

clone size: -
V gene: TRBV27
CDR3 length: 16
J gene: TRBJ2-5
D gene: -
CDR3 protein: CASSLKGGYRQETQYF
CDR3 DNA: TGTGCCAGCAGTTTAAAAGGCGGCTACCGTCAAGAGACCCAGTACTTC

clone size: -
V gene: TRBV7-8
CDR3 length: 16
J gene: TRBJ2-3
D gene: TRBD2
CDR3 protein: CASSLPGLGGEDTQYF
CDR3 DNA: TGTGCCAGCAGCTTACCGGGACTAGGGGGTGAAGATACGCAGTATTTT

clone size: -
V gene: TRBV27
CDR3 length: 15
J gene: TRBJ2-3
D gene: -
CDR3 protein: CASSSRLAFTDTQYF
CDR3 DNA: TGTGCCAGCAGTTCCAGACTCGCGTTTACAGATACGCAGTATTTT

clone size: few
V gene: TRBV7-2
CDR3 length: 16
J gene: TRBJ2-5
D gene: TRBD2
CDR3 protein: CASSSLAGGTQETQYF
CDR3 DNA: TGTGCCAGCAGTTCACTAGCGGGGGGTACCCAAGAGACCCAGTACTTC

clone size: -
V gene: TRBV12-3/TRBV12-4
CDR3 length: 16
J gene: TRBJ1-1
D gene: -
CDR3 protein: CASREQIRTGFGEAFF
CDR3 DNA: TGTGCCAGCAGGGAACAGATCAGGACTGGCTTTGGAGAAGCTTTCTTT

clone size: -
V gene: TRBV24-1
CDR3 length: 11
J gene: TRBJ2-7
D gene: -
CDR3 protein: CATSEGNEQYF
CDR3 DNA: TGTGCCACCAGTGAGGGAAACGAACAGTACTTC

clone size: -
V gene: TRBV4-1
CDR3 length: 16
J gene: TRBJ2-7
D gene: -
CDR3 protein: CASSQAPGRGTYEQYF
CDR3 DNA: TGCGCCAGCAGCCAAGCGCCCGGGCGGGGAACCTACGAGCAGTACTTC

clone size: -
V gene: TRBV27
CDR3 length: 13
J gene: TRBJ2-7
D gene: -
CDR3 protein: CASMGQGDYEQYF
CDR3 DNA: TGTGCCAGTATGGGGCAGGGAGACTACGAGCAGTACTTC

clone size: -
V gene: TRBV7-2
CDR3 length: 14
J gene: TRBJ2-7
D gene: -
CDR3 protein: CASSPTQGLYEQYF
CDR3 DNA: TGTGCCAGCAGCCCTACACAGGGACTATACGAGCAGTACTTC

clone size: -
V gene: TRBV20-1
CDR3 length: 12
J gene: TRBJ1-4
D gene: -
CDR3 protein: CSASGNNEKLFF
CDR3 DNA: TGCAGTGCTAGTGGGAATAATGAAAAACTGTTTTTT

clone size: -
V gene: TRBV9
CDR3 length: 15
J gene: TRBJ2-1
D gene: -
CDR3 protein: CASSKAPGTYNEQFF
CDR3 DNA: TGTGCCAGCAGTAAAGCCCCCGGGACTTACAATGAGCAGTTCTTC